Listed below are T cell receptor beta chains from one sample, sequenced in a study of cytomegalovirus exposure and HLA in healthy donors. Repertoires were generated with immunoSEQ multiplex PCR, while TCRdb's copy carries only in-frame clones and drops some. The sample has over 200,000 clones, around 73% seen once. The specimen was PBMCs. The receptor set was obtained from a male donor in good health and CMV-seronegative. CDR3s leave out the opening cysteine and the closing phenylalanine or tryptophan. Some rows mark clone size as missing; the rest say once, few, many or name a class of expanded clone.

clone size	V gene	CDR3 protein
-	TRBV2	ASSVVGRRETQY
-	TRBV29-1	SVTSAQETQY
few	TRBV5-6	ASSFSGDEQY
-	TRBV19	ASSGSGGSYNEQF
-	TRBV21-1	ASSKACIPAGEADTQY
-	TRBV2	ASSGPSGRALRETQY
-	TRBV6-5	ASRGQGRNTGELF
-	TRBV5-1	ASSLNTGLAGVSTDTQY
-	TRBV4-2	ASSQDPQSYEQY
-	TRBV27	ASRQLAGRIYEQY
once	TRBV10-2	ASSWTGGTDTQY
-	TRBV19	ASSNDRVSGYEQY
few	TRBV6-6	ASSYSVASYNEQF
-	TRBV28	ASSQARERTQY
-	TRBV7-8	ASSWGWNTGELF
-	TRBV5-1	ASSLVGTQSYEQY
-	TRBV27	ASSLGRSGQPQH
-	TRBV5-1	ASSSFMGLAETYEQY
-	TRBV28	ASSTLQGFNEKLF
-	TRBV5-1	ASSLTARTSEAQY
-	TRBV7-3	ASSLFNGRGTDTQY
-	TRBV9	ASSERDRTPQH
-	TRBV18	ASSPGLAGQETQY